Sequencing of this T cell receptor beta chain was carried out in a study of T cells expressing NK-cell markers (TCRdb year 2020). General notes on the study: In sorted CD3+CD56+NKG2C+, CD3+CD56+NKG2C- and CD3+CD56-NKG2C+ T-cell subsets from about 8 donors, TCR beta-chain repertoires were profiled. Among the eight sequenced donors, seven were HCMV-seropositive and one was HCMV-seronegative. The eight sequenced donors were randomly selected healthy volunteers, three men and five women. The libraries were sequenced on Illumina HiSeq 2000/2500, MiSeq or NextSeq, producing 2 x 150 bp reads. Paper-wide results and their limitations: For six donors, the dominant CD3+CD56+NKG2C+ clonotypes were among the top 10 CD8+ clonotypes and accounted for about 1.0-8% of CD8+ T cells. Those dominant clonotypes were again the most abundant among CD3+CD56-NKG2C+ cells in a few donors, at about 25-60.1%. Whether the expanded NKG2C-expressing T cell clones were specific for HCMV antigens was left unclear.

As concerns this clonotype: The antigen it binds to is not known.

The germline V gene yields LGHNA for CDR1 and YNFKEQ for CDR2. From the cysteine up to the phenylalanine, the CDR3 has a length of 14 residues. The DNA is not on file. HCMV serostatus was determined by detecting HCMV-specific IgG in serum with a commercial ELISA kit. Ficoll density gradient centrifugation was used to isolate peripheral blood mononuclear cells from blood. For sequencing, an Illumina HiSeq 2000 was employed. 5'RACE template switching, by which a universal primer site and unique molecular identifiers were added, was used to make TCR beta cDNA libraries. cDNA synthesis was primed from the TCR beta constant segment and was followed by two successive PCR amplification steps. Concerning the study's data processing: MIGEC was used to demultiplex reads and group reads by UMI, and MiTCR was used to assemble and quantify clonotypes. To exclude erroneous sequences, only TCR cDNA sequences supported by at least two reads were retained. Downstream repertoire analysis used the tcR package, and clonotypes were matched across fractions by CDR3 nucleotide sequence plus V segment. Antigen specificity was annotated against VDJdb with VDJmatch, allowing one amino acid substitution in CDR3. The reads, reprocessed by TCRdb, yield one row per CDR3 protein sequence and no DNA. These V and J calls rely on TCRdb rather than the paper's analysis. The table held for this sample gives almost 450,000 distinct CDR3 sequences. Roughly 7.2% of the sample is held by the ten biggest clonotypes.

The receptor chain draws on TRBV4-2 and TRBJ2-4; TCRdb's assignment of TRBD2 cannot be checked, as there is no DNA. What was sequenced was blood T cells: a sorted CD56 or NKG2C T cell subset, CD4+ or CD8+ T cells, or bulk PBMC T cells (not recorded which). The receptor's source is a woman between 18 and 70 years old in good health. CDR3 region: CASSRLGVGDIQYF.